A selection of T cell receptor beta chains follows, all from one sample in a study of blood T cell repertoires in COVID-19. Only in-frame clones appear in the TCRdb table, and some are missing; sequencing was by immunoSEQ multiplex PCR. The sample lists 150,000 to 200,000 clones, under 90% seen once, with more than 14% in the top ten. The sequenced sample consisted of peripheral blood. Source of these receptors: a woman in her 70s with COVID-19, enrolled during active disease. Both conserved end residues are part of each CDR3. The D gene is left open where the match is weak. A clone size is listed for some rows: how often the clone was seen (once, few, many), or a class if it is expanded.

V	J	size	D	DNA	CDR3
TRBV28	TRBJ2-3	.	TRBD2	TGTGCCAGCCGATTGAGCGGGGGGGAGACGCAGTATTTT	CASRLSGGETQYF
TRBV27	TRBJ2-2	.	.	TGTGCCAGCAGTTTTAAGGTCGGGAGTAAGACCGGGGAGCTGTTTTTT	CASSFKVGSKTGELFF
TRBV6-4	TRBJ1-5	.	.	TGTGCCAGCAGTGCCATCCCAGGTCCCAATCAGCCCCAGCATTTT	CASSAIPGPNQPQHF
TRBV28	TRBJ2-7	.	.	TGTGCCAGCACCAATGACATTTACGAGCAGTACTTC	CASTNDIYEQYF
TRBV19	TRBJ2-7	.	.	TGTGCCAGTAGCGTCCCTGGGGAGAACGAGCAGTACTTC	CASSVPGENEQYF
TRBV5-8	TRBJ1-1	.	TRBD1	TGTGCCAGCAGCTTGGGCCCGACAGGGCTCATGAACACTGAAGCTTTCTTT	CASSLGPTGLMNTEAFF
TRBV30	TRBJ2-2	few	TRBD2	TGTGCCTGGAGTGGACTAGCGGGAAGGGGCACCGGGGAGCTGTTTTTT	CAWSGLAGRGTGELFF
TRBV19	TRBJ2-5	.	.	TGTGCCAGTAGTACCGGACACAAAGAGACCCAGTACTTC	CASSTGHKETQYF
TRBV7-9	TRBJ1-3	.	TRBD1	TGTGCCAGCAGCTCCAGGGGACAGCAAGCTTCCTCTGGAAACACCATATATTTT	CASSSRGQQASSGNTIYF
TRBV19	TRBJ1-4	.	.	TGTGCCAGTAGTCGGGGAGGGACTAATGAAAAACTGTTTTTT	CASSRGGTNEKLFF
TRBV14	TRBJ1-1	once	.	TGTGCCAGCAGCCAAGGCGGGGGCTGGTACACTGAAGCTTTCTTT	CASSQGGGWYTEAFF
TRBV6-1	TRBJ2-7	.	TRBD2	TGTGCCAGCAGTGCTAGTCCCTTGACTAGCGGGAGAATCTACGAGCAGTACTTC	CASSASPLTSGRIYEQYF
TRBV7-2	TRBJ1-2	.	.	TGTGCCAGCAGACCCCGGGGAGAGGTTGGCTACACCTTC	CASRPRGEVGYTF
TRBV2	TRBJ2-7	.	.	TGTGCCAGCAGTCCCTTCCCGAGCTCCTACGAGCAGTACTTC	CASSPFPSSYEQYF
TRBV29-1	TRBJ2-3	.	.	TGCAGCGCCGCGCGGGGAGATACGCAGTATTTT	CSAARGDTQYF
TRBV7-2	TRBJ1-2	.	.	TGTGCCAGCAGCTTAGCCTTAGCGTGGGGGCTCGGTGGCTACACCTTC	CASSLALAWGLGGYTF
TRBV11-2	TRBJ2-3	once	.	TGTGCCAGCAGCTTAGATTCGGCGGGAAAAAGCACAGATACGCAGTATTTT	CASSLDSAGKSTDTQYF
TRBV7-3	TRBJ1-3	.	.	TGTGCCAGCAGCTTACTCTTCGGGAACACCATATATTTT	CASSLLFGNTIYF
TRBV3-1/TRBV3-2	TRBJ1-1	many	.	TGTGCCAGCAGCCACGGTGTAATGAACACTGAAGCTTTCTTT	CASSHGVMNTEAFF
TRBV6-5	TRBJ2-1	.	.	TGTGCCAGCAGCTTCGGACAGTCCCATGAGCAGTTCTTC	CASSFGQSHEQFF
TRBV30	TRBJ1-5	few	TRBD1	TGTGCCTGGGGGACAGGGGGAGTTAATCAGCCCCAGCATTTT	CAWGTGGVNQPQHF
TRBV7-2	TRBJ1-5	few	.	TGTGCCAGCAGCTTAGGGGGCAGAAATCAGCCCCAGCATTTT	CASSLGGRNQPQHF
TRBV5-1	TRBJ1-4	.	.	TGCGCCAGCAGCCGAACCGGACAGCTTGCAACTAATGAAAAACTGTTTTTT	CASSRTGQLATNEKLFF
TRBV15	TRBJ2-3	.	.	TGTGCCACCAGCAGAGATACTGGTGGCACAGATACGCAGTATTTT	CATSRDTGGTDTQYF
TRBV6-5	TRBJ2-5	few	.	TGTGCCAGCAGTTACGGCACCCGCGAGACCCAGTACTTC	CASSYGTRETQYF
TRBV2	TRBJ1-2	.	TRBD1	TGTGCCAGCAGTGAAACCAGGACAGGAGGAATTCAAGGCTACACCTTC	CASSETRTGGIQGYTF
TRBV7-7	TRBJ2-2	.	.	TGTGCCAGCAGCTTATTAATAGAGGTAGGGAGAGTATTCACCGGGGAGCTGTTTTTT	CASSLLIEVGRVFTGELFF
TRBV5-6	TRBJ1-5	few	.	TGTGCCAGCAGAGCTTGGGGGGGGCGCAATCAGCCCCAGCATTTT	CASRAWGGRNQPQHF
TRBV6-5	TRBJ2-2	once	.	TGTGCCAGCAGACAGGGTCTCCAGAACACCGGGGAGCTGTTTTTT	CASRQGLQNTGELFF
TRBV18	TRBJ2-2	.	TRBD1	TGTGCCAGCTCACCACCCGGGACAGGGGTCGCAACCGGGGAGCTGTTTTTT	CASSPPGTGVATGELFF
TRBV19	TRBJ1-2	once	TRBD1	TGTGCCAGTAGTATCAAAGGGGGCGAGAACTATGGCTACACCTTC	CASSIKGGENYGYTF
TRBV4-2	TRBJ1-1	few	.	TGTGCCAGCAGCCAAGAGGCGGGGGACACTGAAGCTTTCTTT	CASSQEAGDTEAFF
TRBV27	TRBJ1-5	.	.	TGTGCCAGCAGTTTCCGGGGAGTGGGCCAGCCCCAGCATTTT	CASSFRGVGQPQHF
TRBV10-1	TRBJ1-6	.	.	TGCGCCAGCAAACTCCAGGGGAATAGGACACCCCTCCACTTT	CASKLQGNRTPLHF
TRBV28	TRBJ1-4	.	TRBD1	TGTGCCAGCAGTGGGGGGACAGGCCTTCAAAAACTGTTTTTT	CASSGGTGLQKLFF
TRBV11-2	TRBJ2-1	.	.	TGTGCCAGCAGCGTCCTTCGAGAAGAGCAGTTCTTC	CASSVLREEQFF
TRBV18	TRBJ2-1	.	.	TGTGCCAGCTCACGCCAGACAGCTACGAATGAGCAGTTCTTC	CASSRQTATNEQFF
TRBV28	TRBJ1-1	.	.	TGTGCCAGCACCTCGCGGGGGCAGGGGAACACTGAAGCTTTCTTT	CASTSRGQGNTEAFF
TRBV5-5	TRBJ1-1	few	TRBD1	TGTGCCAGCAGTCCCACTCAGGGGGTCTGGACTGAAGCTTTCTTT	CASSPTQGVWTEAFF
TRBV6-5	TRBJ1-1	.	.	TGTGCCATCCGGACGGGGGGTAACACTGAAGCTTTCTTT	CAIRTGGNTEAFF